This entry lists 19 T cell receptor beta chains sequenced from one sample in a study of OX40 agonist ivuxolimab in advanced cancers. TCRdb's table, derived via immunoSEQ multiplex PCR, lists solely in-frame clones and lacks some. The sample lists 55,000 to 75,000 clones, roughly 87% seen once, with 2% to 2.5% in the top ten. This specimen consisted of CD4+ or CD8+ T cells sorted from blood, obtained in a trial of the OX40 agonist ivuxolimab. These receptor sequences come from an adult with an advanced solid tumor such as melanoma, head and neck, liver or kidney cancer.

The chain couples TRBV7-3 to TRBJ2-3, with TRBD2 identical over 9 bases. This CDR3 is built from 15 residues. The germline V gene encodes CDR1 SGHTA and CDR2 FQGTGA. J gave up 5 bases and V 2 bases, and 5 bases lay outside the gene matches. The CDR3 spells CASSLGTSRLDTQYF. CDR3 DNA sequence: TGTGCCAGCAGCTTAGGGACTAGCAGGCTAGATACGCAGTATTTT.

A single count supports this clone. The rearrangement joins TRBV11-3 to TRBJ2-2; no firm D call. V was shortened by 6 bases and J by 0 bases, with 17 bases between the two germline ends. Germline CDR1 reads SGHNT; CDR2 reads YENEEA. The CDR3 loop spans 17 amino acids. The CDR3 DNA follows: TGTGCCAGCAGTACCGGGCCTCTGACGACGAACACCGGGGAGCTGTTTTTT. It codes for CASSTGPLTTNTGELFF.

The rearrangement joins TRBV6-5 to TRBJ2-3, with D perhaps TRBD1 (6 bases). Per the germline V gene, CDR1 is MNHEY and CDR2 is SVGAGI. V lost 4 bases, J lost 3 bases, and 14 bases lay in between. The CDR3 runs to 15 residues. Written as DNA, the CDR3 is TGTGCCAGCAGTTTCGCAGGGGCTCGGACAGATACGCAGTATTTT. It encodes CASSFAGARTDTQYF.

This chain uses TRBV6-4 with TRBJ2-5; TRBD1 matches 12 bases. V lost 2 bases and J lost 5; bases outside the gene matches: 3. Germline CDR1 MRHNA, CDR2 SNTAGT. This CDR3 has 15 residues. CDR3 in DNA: TGTGCCAGCAGTGACGGGACAGGGGGCGTTGAGACCCAGTACTTC. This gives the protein CASSDGTGGVETQYF.

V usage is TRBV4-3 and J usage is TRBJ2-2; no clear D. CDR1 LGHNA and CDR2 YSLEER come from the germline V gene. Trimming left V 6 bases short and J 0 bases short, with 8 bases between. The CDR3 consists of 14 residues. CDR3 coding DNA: TGCGCCAGCAGAAAGGATGCGAACACCGGGGAGCTGTTTTTT. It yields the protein CASRKDANTGELFF.

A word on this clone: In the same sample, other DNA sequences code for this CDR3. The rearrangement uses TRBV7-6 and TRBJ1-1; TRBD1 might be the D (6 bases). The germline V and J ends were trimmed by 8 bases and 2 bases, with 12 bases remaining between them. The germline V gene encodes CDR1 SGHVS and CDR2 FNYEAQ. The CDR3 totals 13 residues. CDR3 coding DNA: TGTGCCAGCGGCAGGGACACCAACACTGAAGCTTTCTTT. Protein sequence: CASGRDTNTEAFF.

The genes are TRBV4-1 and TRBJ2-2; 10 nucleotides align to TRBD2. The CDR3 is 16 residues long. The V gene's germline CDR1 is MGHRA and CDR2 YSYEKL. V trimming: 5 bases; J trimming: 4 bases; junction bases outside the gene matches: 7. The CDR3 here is CASSDLAGVLTGELFF. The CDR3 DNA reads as TGCGCCAGCAGCGATCTAGCGGGAGTCCTCACCGGGGAGCTGTTTTTT.

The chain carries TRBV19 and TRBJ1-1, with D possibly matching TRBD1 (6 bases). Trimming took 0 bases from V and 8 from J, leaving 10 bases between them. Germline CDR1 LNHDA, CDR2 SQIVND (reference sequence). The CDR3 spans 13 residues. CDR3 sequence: CASSIEVGGEAFF. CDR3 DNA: TGTGCCAGTAGTATAGAGGTAGGGGGAGAAGCTTTCTTT.

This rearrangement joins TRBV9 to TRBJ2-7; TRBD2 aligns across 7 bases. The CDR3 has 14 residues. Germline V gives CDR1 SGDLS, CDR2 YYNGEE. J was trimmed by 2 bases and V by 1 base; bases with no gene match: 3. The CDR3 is CASSVSSGAYEQYF. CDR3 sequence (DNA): TGTGCCAGCAGCGTATCTAGCGGAGCCTACGAGCAGTACTTC.

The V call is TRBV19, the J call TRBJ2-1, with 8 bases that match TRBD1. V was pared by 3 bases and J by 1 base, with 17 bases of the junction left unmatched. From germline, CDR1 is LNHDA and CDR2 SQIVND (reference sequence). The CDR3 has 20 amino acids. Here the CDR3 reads CASSIAGARNRDRSYNEQFF. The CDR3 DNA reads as TGTGCCAGTAGTATTGCAGGAGCTAGGAACCGGGACAGGTCCTACAATGAGCAGTTCTTC. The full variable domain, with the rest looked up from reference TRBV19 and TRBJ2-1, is DGGITQSPKYLFRKEGQNVTLSCEQNLNHDAMYWYRQDPGQGLRLIYYSQIVNDFQKGDIAEGYSVSREKKESFPLTVTSAQKNPTAFYLCASSIAGARNRDRSYNEQFFGPGTRLTVL.

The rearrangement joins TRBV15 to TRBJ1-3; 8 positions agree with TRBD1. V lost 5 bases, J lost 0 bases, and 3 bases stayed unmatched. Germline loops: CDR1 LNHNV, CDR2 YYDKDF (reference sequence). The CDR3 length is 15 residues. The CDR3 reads CATSGTGRSGNTIYF. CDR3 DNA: TGTGCCACCAGCGGGACAGGCCGCTCTGGAAACACCATATATTTT.

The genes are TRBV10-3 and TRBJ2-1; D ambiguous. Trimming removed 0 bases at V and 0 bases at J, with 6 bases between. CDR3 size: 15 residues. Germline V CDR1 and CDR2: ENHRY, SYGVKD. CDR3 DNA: TGTGCCATCAGTGAGTCAGGGTCCTCCTACAATGAGCAGTTCTTC. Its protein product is CAISESGSSYNEQFF.

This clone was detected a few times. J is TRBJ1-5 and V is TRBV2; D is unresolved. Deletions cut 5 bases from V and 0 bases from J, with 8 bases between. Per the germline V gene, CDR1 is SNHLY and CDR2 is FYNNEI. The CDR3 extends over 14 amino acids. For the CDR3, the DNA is TGTGCCAGCAGTCTTGAAACTAGCAATCAGCCCCAGCATTTT. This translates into CASSLETSNQPQHF.

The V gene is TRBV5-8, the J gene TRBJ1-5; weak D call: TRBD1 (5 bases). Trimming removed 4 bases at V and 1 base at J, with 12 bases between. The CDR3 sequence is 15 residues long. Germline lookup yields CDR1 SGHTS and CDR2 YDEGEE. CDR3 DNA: TGTGCCAGCAGCCCCCGGGGGTTGAGCAATCAGCCCCAGCATTTT. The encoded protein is CASSPRGLSNQPQHF.

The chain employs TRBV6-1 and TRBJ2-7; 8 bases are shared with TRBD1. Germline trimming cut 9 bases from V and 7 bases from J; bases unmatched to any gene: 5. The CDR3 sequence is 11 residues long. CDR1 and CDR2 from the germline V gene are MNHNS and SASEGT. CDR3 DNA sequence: TGTGCCAGTAGTACAGGGGGGGAGCAGTACTTC. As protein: CASSTGGEQYF.

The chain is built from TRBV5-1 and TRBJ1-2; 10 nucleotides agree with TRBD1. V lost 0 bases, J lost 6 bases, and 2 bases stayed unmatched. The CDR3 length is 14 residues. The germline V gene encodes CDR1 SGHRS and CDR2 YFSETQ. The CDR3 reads CASSLEDRGDGYTF. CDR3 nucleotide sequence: TGCGCCAGCAGCTTGGAGGACAGGGGGGATGGCTACACCTTC.

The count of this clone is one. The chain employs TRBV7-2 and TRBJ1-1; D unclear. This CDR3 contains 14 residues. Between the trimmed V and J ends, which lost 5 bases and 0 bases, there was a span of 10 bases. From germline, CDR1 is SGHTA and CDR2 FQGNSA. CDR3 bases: TGTGCCAGCAGCAAAACAGATGTGAACACTGAAGCTTTCTTT. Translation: CASSKTDVNTEAFF.

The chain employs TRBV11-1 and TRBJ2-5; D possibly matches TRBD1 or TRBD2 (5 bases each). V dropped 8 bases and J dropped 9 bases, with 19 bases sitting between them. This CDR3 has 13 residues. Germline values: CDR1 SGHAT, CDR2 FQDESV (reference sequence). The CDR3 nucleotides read TGTGCCAGCGCCGAAGAGGTAGGGACGGCCCAGTACTTC. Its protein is CASAEEVGTAQYF.

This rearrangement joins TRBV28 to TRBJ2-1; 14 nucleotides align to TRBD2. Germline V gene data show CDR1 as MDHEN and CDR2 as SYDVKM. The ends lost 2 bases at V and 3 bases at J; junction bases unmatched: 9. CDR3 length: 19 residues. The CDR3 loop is CASSLRWGTSGGHYNEQFF. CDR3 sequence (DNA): TGTGCCAGCAGTTTAAGATGGGGGACTAGCGGGGGCCACTACAATGAGCAGTTCTTC.